The 9 T cell receptor beta chains reported below all come from one sample, sequenced in a study of cytomegalovirus exposure and HLA in healthy donors. Both 60 Vbeta primers and 13 Jbeta primers went into the PCR. Libraries were prepared by immunoSEQ multiplex PCR; TCRdb keeps only in-frame clonotypes and omits some of them. The sample contains about 160,000 clones, roughly 79% of which appear only once. The sequenced sample consisted of PBMCs. The receptors were sampled from a woman between 40 and 50 years old in good health and CMV-seropositive.

The genes are TRBV6-4 and TRBJ2-3, with a tentative D call TRBD2 (5 bases). With 2 bases removed from V and 3 bases from J, the gap between germline ends came to 12 bases. The CDR3 extends over 15 amino acids. The germline V gene encodes CDR1 MRHNA and CDR2 SNTAGT. CDR3 nucleotide sequence: TGTGCCAGCAGTGACCGGCCCGGGGAGACAGATACGCAGTATTTT. Protein sequence: CASSDRPGETDTQYF.

As concerns this clone: Relative to the germline gene, one junction end is altered; a read error may explain this. This sequence joins TRBV7-9 and TRBJ2-1; 7 bases are shared with TRBD1. The CDR3 runs to 13 residues. Germline V CDR1 and CDR2: SEHNR, FQNEAQ (reference sequence). CDR3 in amino acids: CSSSLENRDSKFF. The CDR3 DNA sequence: TGTTCCAGCAGTTTGGAAAACCGGGACAGTAAGTTCTTC.

The J gene is TRBJ2-5, the V gene TRBV6-5, with a weak D call TRBD2 (7 bases). The CDR3 has 14 residues. Trimming took 4 bases from V and 4 from J, leaving 13 bases between them. CDR1 is MNHEY and CDR2 is SVGAGI in the germline V gene. CDR3 residues: CASSLIGGRETQYF. The CDR3 region has the DNA TGTGCCAGCAGTTTGATCGGGGGGCGAGAGACCCAGTACTTC.

This chain connects TRBV19 to TRBJ2-3; the match to TRBD2 covers 9 bases. The junction had 7 bases not matched to a gene; V was cut back by 4 bases and J by 2 bases. CDR3 length equals 16 residues. Per the germline V gene, CDR1 is LNHDA and CDR2 is SQIVND (reference sequence). The CDR3 DNA is TGTGCCAGTAGTAGCCGCGGGGGGGCCGCCACAGATACGCAGTATTTT. It translates to CASSSRGGAATDTQYF.

This clone was picked up one time. The gene calls are TRBV18 and TRBJ1-1; perhaps TRBD1 as D (5 bases). V dropped 6 bases and J dropped 0 bases, with 17 bases sitting between them. The CDR3 runs 16 residues. Per germline, CDR1 KGHSH and CDR2 LQKENI. The CDR3 nucleotides are TGTGCCAGCTCTCCAACCAGAACAGGAATGAACACTGAAGCTTTCTTT. It translates to CASSPTRTGMNTEAFF.

V usage is TRBV5-6 and J usage is TRBJ1-2; D possibly corresponds to TRBD1 (5 bases). Trimming took 3 bases from V and 11 from J, leaving 14 bases between them. Germline CDR1 is SGHDT and CDR2 is YYEEEE. The CDR3 is 12 amino acids. The CDR3 protein is CASSWGGMAYTF. In DNA, the CDR3 is TGTGCCAGCAGCTGGGGGGGAATGGCGTACACCTTC.

This clone has only a few counts. V usage is TRBV30 and J usage is TRBJ1-6; TRBD1 matches 7 bases. Germline lookup yields CDR1 GTSNPN and CDR2 SVGIG (reference sequence). CDR3 size: 14 residues. V shed 3 bases, J shed 10 bases, and the junction held 9 bases outside the gene matches. The CDR3 reads CAWSHTGAISPLHF. The CDR3, as DNA: TGTGCCTGGAGCCACACAGGGGCGATATCACCCCTCCACTTT.

V gene TRBV19 combines with J gene TRBJ1-2, with 9 bases that match TRBD1. CDR1 and CDR2 (germline): LNHDA, SQIVND (reference sequence). This CDR3 is built from 14 residues. The V segment lost 5 bases and the J segment 4 bases; nucleotides outside the gene matches: 5. CDR3 in DNA: TGTGCCAGTAGTGTGACAGGGGGAGTCTATGGCTACACCTTC. This gives the protein CASSVTGGVYGYTF.

V is TRBV15 and J is TRBJ2-3; 10 bases are a match to TRBD2. Germline-derived CDR1 and CDR2 are LNHNV and YYDKDF (reference sequence). Trimming at V came to 5 bases and at J to 4 bases, leaving 9 bases not matched to a gene. The CDR3 totals 16 residues. CDR3 residues: CATSPERGGHPDTQYF. CDR3 in DNA: TGTGCCACCAGCCCTGAGCGGGGGGGCCACCCAGATACGCAGTATTTT. The full variable domain, completed using reference TRBV15 and TRBJ2-3, is DAMVIQNPRYQVTQFGKPVTLSCSQTLNHNVMYWYQQKSSQAPKLLFHYYDKDFNNEADTPDNFQSRRPNTSFCFLDIRSPGLGDTAMYLCATSPERGGHPDTQYFGPGTRLTVL.